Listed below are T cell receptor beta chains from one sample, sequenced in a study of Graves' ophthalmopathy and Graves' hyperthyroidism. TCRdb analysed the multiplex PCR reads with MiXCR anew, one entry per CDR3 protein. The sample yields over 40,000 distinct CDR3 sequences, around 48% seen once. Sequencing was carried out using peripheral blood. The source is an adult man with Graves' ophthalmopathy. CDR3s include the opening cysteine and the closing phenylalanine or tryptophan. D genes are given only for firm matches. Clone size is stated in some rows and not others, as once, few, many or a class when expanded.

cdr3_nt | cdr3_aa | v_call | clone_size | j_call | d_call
TGTGCCAGCAGCGCCCTTGGGGGGGGCCAGCCCCAGCATTTT | CASSALGGGQPQHF | TRBV9 | NA | TRBJ1-5 | NA
TGTGCCAGTAGTATTGCACTAGCGGGAGGAGCTGAGACCCAGTACTTC | CASSIALAGGAETQYF | TRBV19 | many | TRBJ2-5 | TRBD2
TGTGCCACCACGGGGTTCACCGGGGAGCTGTTTTTT | CATTGFTGELFF | TRBV24-1 | many | TRBJ2-2 | NA
TGTGCCAGCAGCTTAGGACAGGGCGCTGAAGCTTTCTTT | CASSLGQGAEAFF | TRBV7-3 | many | TRBJ1-1 | TRBD1
TGTGCCAGCAGCTCCCGGGACAAGAACTACGAGCAGTACTTC | CASSSRDKNYEQYF | TRBV11-2 | NA | TRBJ2-7 | NA
TGTGCCACCAGCAGAGGAAGCGGGGGGAGGTGGGAGACCCAGTACTTC | CATSRGSGGRWETQYF | TRBV15 | few | TRBJ2-5 | TRBD2
TGTGCCAGCAGCCTCGACAGGGTCTATGGCTACACCTTC | CASSLDRVYGYTF | TRBV6-2/TRBV6-3 | many | TRBJ1-2 | TRBD1
TGTGCCAGCAGCTTAATGGCTAGCGAGGAGACCCAGTACTTC | CASSLMASEETQYF | TRBV7-2 | NA | TRBJ2-5 | NA
TGTGCCAGCAGCCTCGAGACTAGCGGACACTACGAGCAGTACTTC | CASSLETSGHYEQYF | TRBV6-1 | NA | TRBJ2-7 | TRBD2
TGTGCCAGCAGTGGGAGGACTAGCGGGGGAGTCGAGACCCAGTACTTC | CASSGRTSGGVETQYF | TRBV25-1 | NA | TRBJ2-5 | TRBD2
TGTGCCAGCAGCCCCCGTAGTATGGTAGATACGCAGTATTTT | CASSPRSMVDTQYF | TRBV9 | many | TRBJ2-3 | NA
TGTGCCGCCAACGTGGGTGGGGGGGCCTCCGAGCAGTACTTC | CAANVGGGASEQYF | TRBV15 | NA | TRBJ2-7 | NA
TGCAGTGCCCTCGGACCAGCGGGGTCCTACGAGCAGTATTTT | CSALGPAGSYEQYF | TRBV20-1 | once | TRBJ2-3 | TRBD2
TGCAGCGTTGAAGATATCGAGGGGTGTGGCTACACCTTC | CSVEDIEGCGYTF | TRBV29-1 | once | TRBJ1-2 | NA
TGTGCCACCAGCAAAGGAGCGGGGATCACCGGGGAGCTGTTTTTT | CATSKGAGITGELFF | TRBV15 | many | TRBJ2-2 | TRBD2
TGTGCCAGCAGTTACTCGGGGGACAGGGGAAGACAGGCCCAGTACTTT | CASSYSGDRGRQAQYF | TRBV6-6 | NA | TRBJ2-5 | TRBD1
TGTGCCAGCAGGACCCTAGCGGGAGATTACAATGAGCAGTTCTTC | CASRTLAGDYNEQFF | TRBV6-1 | NA | TRBJ2-1 | TRBD2
TGCGCCAGCAGCCATATATCCGGCACCGGGGAGCTGTTTTTT | CASSHISGTGELFF | TRBV4-1 | many | TRBJ2-2 | NA
TGTGCCAGCAGTGGACCCGGACAGGGCTGGGAAGAGACCCAGTACTTC | CASSGPGQGWEETQYF | TRBV2 | NA | TRBJ2-5 | TRBD1
TGTGCTAGAGCCGACCAGAATTCACCCCTCCACTTT | CARADQNSPLHF | TRBV10-3 | NA | TRBJ1-6 | NA
TGTGCCAGCAGTTTACTAGCATCCTACAATGAGCAGTTCTTC | CASSLLASYNEQFF | TRBV12-3/TRBV12-4 | many | TRBJ2-1 | NA
TGTGCCAGCAGCCGCAATGGACAGGGCGGGGAGACCCAGTACTTC | CASSRNGQGGETQYF | TRBV5-6 | NA | TRBJ2-5 | TRBD1